This T cell receptor (beta chain) comes out of a study of CD8+CD57+ T cells in acquired aplastic anemia. Study-wide context: Average DNA yield from sorted CD4+ and CD8+ cells was approximately 3 ug.

Concerning this clonotype itself: Its cognate antigen is unknown.

Overall study results and limits: The study identified roughly 29 CD8+ CDR3 sequences shared by patients and controls.

Researchers used genomic DNA as the template to profile TCR beta VDJ and CDR3. Each CDR3 protein is one row after TCRdb ran MiXCR on the reads. The sample includes under 200,000 distinct CDR3 sequences, around 48% of them seen just once. This CDR3 has 16 amino acids. V was trimmed by 1 base and J by 8 bases, leaving 15 bases between them. Germline V gene lookup returns CDR1 SNHLY and CDR2 FYNNEI. Sequenced patients had shown CD8+CD57+ cell expansion by flow cytometry. All participating patients were living with severe acquired aplastic anemia. The chain uses TRBV2 and TRBJ2-6; either TRBD1 or TRBD2 may supply D (5 bases each). The sequenced sample consisted of sorted CD4+, CD8+, or CD8+CD57+ T cells (not recorded which) from PBMCs. The origin of this receptor is a human donor with aplastic anemia. This CDR3 reads CASSEGVGRETNVLTF. CDR3 coding DNA: TGTGCCAGCAGTGAAGGAGTAGGCAGGGAGACCAACGTCCTGACTTTC. The full variable domain, rest sourced from reference TRBV2 and TRBJ2-6, is EPEVTQTPSHQVTQMGQEVILRCVPISNHLYFYWYRQILGQKVEFLVSFYNNEISEKSEIFDDQFSVERPDGSNFTLKIRSTKLEDSAMYFCASSEGVGRETNVLTFGAGSRLTVL.